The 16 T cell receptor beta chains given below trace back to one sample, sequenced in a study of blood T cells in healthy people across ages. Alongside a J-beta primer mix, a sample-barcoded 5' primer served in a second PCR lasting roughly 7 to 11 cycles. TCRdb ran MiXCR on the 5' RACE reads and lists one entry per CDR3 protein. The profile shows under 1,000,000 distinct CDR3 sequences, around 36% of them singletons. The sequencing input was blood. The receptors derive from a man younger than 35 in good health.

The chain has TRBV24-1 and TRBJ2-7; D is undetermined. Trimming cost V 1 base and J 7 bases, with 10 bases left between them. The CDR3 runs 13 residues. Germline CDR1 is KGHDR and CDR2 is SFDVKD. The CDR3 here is CATSDFFNNEQYF. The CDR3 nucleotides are TGTGCCACCAGTGATTTCTTCAACAATGAGCAGTACTTC.

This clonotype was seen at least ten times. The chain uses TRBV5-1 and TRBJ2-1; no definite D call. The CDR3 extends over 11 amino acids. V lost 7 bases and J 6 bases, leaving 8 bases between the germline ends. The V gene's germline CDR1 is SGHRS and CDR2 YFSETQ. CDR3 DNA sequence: TGCGCCAGCCCCGGATCCAATGAGCAGTTCTTC. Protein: CASPGSNEQFF.

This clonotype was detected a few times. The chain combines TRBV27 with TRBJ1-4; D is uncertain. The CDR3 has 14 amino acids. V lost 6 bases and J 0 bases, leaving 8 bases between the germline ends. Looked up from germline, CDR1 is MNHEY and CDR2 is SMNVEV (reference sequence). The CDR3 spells CASREDATNEKLFF. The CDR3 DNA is TGTGCCAGCAGAGAAGATGCAACTAATGAAAAACTGTTTTTT. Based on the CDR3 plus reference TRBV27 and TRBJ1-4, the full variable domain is EAQVTQNPRYLITVTGKKLTVTCSQNMNHEYMSWYRQDPGLGLRQIYYSMNVEVTDKGDVPEGYKVSRKEKRNFPLILESPSPNQTSLYFCASREDATNEKLFFGSGTQLSVL.

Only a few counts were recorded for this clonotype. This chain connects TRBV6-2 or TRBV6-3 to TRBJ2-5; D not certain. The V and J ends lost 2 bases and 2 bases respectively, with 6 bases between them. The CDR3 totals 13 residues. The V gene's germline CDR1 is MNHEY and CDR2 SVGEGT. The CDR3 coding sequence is TGTGCCAGCAGTTACGAACATCAAGAGACCCAGTACTTC. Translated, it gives CASSYEHQETQYF.

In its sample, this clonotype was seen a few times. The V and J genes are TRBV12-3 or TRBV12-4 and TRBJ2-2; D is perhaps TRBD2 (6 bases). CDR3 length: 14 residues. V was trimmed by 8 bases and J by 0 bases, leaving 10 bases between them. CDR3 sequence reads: CASLRGANTGELFF. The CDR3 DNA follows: TGTGCCAGCCTTCGCGGGGCGAACACCGGGGAGCTGTTTTTT.

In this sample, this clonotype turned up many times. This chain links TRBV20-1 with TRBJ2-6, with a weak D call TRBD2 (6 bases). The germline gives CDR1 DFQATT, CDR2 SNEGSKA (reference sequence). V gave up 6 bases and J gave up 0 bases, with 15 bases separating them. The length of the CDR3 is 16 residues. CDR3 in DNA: TGCAGTGCCCGGAGCGGGCCCAACTCTGGGGCCAACGTCCTGACTTTC. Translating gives CSARSGPNSGANVLTF.

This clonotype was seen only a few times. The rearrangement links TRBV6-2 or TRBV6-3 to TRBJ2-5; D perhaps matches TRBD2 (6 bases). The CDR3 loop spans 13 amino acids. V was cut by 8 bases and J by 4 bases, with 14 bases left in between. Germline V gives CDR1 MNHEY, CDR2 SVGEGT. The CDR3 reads CASGLSGSETQYF. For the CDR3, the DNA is TGTGCCAGCGGCCTTAGCGGTTCAGAGACCCAGTACTTC.

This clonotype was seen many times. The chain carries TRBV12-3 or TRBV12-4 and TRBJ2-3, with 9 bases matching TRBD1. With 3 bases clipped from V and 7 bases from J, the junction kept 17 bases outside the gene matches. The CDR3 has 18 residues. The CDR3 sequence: CASSFRTGEIKETYTQYF. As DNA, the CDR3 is TGTGCCAGCAGTTTCCGGACAGGGGAAATCAAAGAAACCTATACGCAGTATTTT.

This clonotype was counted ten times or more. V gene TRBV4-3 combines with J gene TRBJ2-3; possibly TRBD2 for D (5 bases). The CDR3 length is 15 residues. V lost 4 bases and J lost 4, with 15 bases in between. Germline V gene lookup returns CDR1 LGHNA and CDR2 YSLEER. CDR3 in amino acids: CASSLLGSEPDTQYF. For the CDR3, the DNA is TGCGCCAGCAGCCTCTTAGGGAGCGAGCCAGATACGCAGTATTTT.

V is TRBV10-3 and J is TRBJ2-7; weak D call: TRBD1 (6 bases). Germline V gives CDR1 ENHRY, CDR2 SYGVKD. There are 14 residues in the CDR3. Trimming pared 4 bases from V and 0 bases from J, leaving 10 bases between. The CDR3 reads CAISAGQISYEQYF. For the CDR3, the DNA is TGTGCCATCAGTGCAGGACAGATCTCCTACGAGCAGTACTTC.

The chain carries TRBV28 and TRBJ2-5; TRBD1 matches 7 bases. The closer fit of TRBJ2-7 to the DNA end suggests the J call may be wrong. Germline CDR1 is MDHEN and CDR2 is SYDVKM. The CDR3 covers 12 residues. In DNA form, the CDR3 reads TGTGCCAGCGGTTGGACAGGCTACGAGCAGTACTTC. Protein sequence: CASGWTGYEQYF.

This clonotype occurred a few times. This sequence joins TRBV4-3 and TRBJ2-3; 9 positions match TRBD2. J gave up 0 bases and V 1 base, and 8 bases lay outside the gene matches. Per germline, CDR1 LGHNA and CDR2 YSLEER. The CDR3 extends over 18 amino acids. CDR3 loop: CASSQVGGGALSTDTQYF. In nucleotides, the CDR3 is TGCGCCAGCAGCCAAGTCGGCGGGGGGGCGCTTAGCACAGATACGCAGTATTTT.

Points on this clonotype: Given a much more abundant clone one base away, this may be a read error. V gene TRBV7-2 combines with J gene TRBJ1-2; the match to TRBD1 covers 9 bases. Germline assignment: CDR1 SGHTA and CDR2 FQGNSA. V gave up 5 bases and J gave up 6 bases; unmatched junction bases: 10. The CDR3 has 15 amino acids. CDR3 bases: TGTGCCAGCAGCCCCCGGACAGGGGTTCTCGATGGCTACACCTTC. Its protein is CASSPRTGVLDGYTF.

The CDR3 sequence is CASSLMGPSGNTEAFF. CDR3 coding DNA: TGCGCCAGCAGCTTGATGGGCCCATCGGGGAACACTGAAGCTTTCTTT. The gene calls are TRBV5-1 and TRBJ1-1; D gene unclear. CDR1 SGHRS and CDR2 YFSETQ come from the germline V gene. The CDR3 has 16 amino acids. V dropped 1 base and J dropped 1 base, with 14 bases sitting between them. Full variable domain (missing parts from reference TRBV5-1 and TRBJ1-1): KAGVTQTPRYLIKTRGQQVTLSCSPISGHRSVSWYQQTPGQGLQFLFEYFSETQRNKGNFPGRFSGRQFSNSRSEMNVSTLELGDSALYLCASSLMGPSGNTEAFFGQGTRLTVV.

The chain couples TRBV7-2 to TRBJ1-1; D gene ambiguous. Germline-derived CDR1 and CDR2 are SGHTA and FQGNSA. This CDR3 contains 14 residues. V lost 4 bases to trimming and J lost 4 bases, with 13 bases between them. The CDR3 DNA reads TGTGCCAGCAGCTCGGCCCCGGGGAGCACTGAAGCTTTCTTT. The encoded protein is CASSSAPGSTEAFF. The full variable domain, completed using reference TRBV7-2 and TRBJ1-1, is GAGVSQSPSNKVTEKGKDVELRCDPISGHTALYWYRQSLGQGLEFLIYFQGNSAPDKSGLPSDRFSAERTGGSVSTLTIQRTQQEDSAVYLCASSSAPGSTEAFFGQGTRLTVV.

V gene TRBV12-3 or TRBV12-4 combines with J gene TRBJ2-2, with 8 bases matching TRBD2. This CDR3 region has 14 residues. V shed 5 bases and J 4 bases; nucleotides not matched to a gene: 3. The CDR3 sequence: CASSPGLATGELFF. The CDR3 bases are TGTGCCAGCAGTCCTGGACTAGCCACCGGGGAGCTGTTTTTT.